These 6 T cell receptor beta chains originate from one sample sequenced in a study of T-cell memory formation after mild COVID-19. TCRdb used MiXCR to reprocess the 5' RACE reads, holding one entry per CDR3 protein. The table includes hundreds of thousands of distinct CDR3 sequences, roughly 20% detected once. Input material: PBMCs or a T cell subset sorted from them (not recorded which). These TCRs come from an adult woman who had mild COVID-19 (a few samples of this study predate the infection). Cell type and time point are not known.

The CDR3 loop reads CATSRGRRGVEYEQYF. The DNA for the CDR3 is TGTGCCACCAGCAGAGGACGGAGAGGGGTGGAGTACGAGCAGTACTTC. V gene TRBV15 combines with J gene TRBJ2-7; D is possibly TRBD1 or TRBD2 (5 bases each). V lost 1 base and J lost 4, with 17 bases in between. The CDR3 length is 16 residues. Germline values: CDR1 LNHNV, CDR2 YYDKDF (reference sequence).

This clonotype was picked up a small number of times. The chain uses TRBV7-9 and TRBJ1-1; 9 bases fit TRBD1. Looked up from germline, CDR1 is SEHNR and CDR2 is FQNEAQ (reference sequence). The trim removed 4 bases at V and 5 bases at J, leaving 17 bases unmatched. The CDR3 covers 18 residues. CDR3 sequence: CASSSTQRPGQGRTEAFF. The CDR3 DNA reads TGTGCCAGCAGCTCGACACAAAGACCGGGACAGGGAAGAACTGAAGCTTTCTTT.

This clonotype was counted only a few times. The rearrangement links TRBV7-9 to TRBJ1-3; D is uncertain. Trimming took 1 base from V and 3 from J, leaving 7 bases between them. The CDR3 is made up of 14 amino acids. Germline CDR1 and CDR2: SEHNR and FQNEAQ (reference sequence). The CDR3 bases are TGTGCCAGCAGCTTAGGGGCAGATGGAAACACCATATATTTT. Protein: CASSLGADGNTIYF.

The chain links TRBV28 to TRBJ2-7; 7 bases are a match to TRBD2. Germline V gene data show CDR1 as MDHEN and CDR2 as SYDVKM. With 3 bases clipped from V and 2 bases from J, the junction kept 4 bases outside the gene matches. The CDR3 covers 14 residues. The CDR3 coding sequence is TGTGCCAGCAGTTTTGGCGCGGGAGCCTACGAGCAGTACTTC. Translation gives CASSFGAGAYEQYF. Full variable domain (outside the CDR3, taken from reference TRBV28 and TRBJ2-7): DVKVTQSSRYLVKRTGEKVFLECVQDMDHENMFWYRQDPGLGLRLIYFSYDVKMKEKGDIPEGYSVSREKKERFSLILESASTNQTSMYLCASSFGAGAYEQYFGPGTRLTVT.

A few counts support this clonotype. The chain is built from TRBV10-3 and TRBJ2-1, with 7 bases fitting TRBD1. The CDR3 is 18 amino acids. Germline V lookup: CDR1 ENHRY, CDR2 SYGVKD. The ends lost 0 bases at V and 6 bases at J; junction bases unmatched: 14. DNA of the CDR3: TGTGCCATCAGTGAGTCGACTCTTCGGGACAGAGATTCCAATGAGCAGTTCTTC. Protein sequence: CAISESTLRDRDSNEQFF.

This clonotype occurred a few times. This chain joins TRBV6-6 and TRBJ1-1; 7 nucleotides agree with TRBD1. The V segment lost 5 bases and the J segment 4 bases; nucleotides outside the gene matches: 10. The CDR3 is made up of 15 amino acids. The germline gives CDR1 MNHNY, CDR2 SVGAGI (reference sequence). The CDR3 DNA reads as TGTGCCAGCAGTCGCCGGGGACAGTCGGGCACTGAAGCTTTCTTT. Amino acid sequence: CASSRRGQSGTEAFF.